The rows below give T cell receptor beta chains drawn from one sample of a study of blood T cell repertoires in COVID-19. Here immunoSEQ multiplex PCR was the method, and the copy in TCRdb shows in-frame clones only, minus some. The sample lists 90,000 or so clones, about 89% occurring once. What was sequenced was peripheral blood. The source is a human donor with active COVID-19. The donor label of this sample is uncertain. Both conserved end residues are part of each CDR3. Each record gives: clone size, V gene, J gene, D gene, CDR3 DNA, CDR3 protein. D genes are given only for firm matches. Where a row states a size, it is once, few, many or the class of an expanded clone; other rows omit it.

NA	TRBV29-1	TRBJ2-7	TRBD1	TGCAGCGTGATAGGACAGGGAATATTATACGAGCAGTACTTC	CSVIGQGILYEQYF
NA	TRBV7-8	TRBJ2-5	TRBD2	TGTGCCAGCAGCATAGGGACTAGCGGGGGGGCCAGGAGAGAGACCCAGTACTTC	CASSIGTSGGARRETQYF
NA	TRBV6-5	TRBJ1-6	NA	TGTGCCAGCAGTTACGAACAGGGAGGGTATTCACCCCTCCACTTT	CASSYEQGGYSPLHF
NA	TRBV7-3	TRBJ2-3	TRBD1	TGTGCCAGCAGCGCCCTGGGACAGCCCACAGATACGCAGTATTTT	CASSALGQPTDTQYF
NA	TRBV7-9	TRBJ1-3	NA	TGTGCCAGCAGCCCAGAGGTCAGAAACACCATATATTTT	CASSPEVRNTIYF
NA	TRBV24-1	TRBJ1-1	NA	TGTGCCACCAAGGGGGTGGGGACTGAAGCTTTCTTT	CATKGVGTEAFF
NA	TRBV19	TRBJ2-1	TRBD1	TGTGCCAGTAGTATGGGATCTAGAGGGGGCGAGTGGAATGAGCAGTTCTTC	CASSMGSRGGEWNEQFF
once	TRBV18	TRBJ2-5	TRBD2	TGTGCCACTTCCACTAGCGGCTACCAAGAGACCCAGTACTTC	CATSTSGYQETQYF
NA	TRBV6-5	TRBJ1-1	NA	TGTGCCAGCAGCGTCGTTCTTGGTCTAGAAGCTTTCTTT	CASSVVLGLEAFF
NA	TRBV28	TRBJ2-5	TRBD1	TGTGCCAGCAGTTTCCCCCCGGGACAGGGGACTGAGACCCAGTACTTC	CASSFPPGQGTETQYF
NA	TRBV19	TRBJ2-3	NA	TGTGCCAGTAGCCAACTAGCCCGCACAGATACGCAGTATTTT	CASSQLARTDTQYF
NA	TRBV6-1	TRBJ2-3	NA	TGTGCCAGCAGTGAAAGCCCATCAGATACGCAGTATTTT	CASSESPSDTQYF
few	TRBV10-3	TRBJ1-2	NA	TGTGCCATCAGCGTAGGGGATTCGGTCGGAGGCTACACCTTC	CAISVGDSVGGYTF
NA	TRBV27	TRBJ1-2	TRBD1	TGTGCCAGCAGCCAAAGGGGGCGTTACACCTTC	CASSQRGRYTF
NA	TRBV11-2	TRBJ1-1	NA	TGTGCCAGCAGCTTAGATGAGGGGGAGAAGACTGAAGCTTTCTTT	CASSLDEGEKTEAFF
NA	TRBV5-6	TRBJ1-3	NA	TGTGCCAGCAGCTTGACTGGGGGACTCTCTGGAAACACCATATATTTT	CASSLTGGLSGNTIYF
once	TRBV7-6	TRBJ2-1	TRBD1	TGTGCCAGCAGCTGGGGGACAGCCCAGGGGGATGAGCAGTTCTTC	CASSWGTAQGDEQFF
NA	TRBV7-8	TRBJ2-5	NA	TGTGCCAGCAGCTTCGGACAGCAAGAGACCCAGTACTTC	CASSFGQQETQYF
NA	TRBV7-9	TRBJ1-1	TRBD1	TGTGCCAGCAGCTTAGGACAGGGGATGAACACTGAAGCTTTCTTT	CASSLGQGMNTEAFF
once	TRBV9	TRBJ2-5	TRBD2	TGTGCCAGCAGCGGTAGCGGGGGGGCCAGGACCCAGTACTTC	CASSGSGGARTQYF